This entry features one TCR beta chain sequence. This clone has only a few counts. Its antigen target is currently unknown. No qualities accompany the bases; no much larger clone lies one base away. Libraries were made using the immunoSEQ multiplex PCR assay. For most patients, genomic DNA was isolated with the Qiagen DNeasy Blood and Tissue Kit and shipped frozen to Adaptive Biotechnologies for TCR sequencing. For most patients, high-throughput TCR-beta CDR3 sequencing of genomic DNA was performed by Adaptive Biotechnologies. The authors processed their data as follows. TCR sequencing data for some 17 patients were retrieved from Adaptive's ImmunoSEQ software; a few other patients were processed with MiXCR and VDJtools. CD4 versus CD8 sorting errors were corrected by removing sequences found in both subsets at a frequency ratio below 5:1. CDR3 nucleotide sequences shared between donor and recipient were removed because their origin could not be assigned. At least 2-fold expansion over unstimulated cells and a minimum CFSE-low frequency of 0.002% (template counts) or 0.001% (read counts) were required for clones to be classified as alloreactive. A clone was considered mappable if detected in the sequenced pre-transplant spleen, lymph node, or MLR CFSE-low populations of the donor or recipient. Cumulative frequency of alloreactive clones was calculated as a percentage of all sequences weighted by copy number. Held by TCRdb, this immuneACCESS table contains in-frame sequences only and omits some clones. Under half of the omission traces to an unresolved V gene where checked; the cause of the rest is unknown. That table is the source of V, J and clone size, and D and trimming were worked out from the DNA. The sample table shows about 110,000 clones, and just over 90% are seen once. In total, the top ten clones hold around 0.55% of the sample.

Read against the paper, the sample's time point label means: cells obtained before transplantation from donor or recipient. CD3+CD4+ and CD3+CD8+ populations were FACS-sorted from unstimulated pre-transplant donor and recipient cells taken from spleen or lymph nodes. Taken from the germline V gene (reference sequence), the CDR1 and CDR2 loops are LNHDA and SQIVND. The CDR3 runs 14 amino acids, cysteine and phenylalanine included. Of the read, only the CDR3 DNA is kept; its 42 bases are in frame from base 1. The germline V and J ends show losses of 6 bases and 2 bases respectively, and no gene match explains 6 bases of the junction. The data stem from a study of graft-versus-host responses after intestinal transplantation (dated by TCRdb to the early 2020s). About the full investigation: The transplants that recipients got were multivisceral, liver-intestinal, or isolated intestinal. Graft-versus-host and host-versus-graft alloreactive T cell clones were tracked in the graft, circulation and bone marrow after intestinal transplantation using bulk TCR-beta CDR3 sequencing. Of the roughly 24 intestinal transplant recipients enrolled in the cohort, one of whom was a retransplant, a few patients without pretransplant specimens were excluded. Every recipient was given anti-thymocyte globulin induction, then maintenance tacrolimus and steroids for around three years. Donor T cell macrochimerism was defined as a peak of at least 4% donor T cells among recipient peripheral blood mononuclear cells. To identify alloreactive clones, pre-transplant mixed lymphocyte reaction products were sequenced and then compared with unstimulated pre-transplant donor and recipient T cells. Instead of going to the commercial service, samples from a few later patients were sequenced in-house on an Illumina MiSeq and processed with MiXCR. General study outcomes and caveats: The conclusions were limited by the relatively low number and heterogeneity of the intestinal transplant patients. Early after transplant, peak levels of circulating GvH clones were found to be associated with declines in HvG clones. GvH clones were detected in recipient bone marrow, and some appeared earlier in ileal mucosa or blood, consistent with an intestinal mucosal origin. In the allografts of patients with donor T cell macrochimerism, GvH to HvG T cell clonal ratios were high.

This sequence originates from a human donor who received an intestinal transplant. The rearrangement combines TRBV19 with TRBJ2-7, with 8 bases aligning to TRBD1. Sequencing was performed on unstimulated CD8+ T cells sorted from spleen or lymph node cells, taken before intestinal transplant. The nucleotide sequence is TGTGCCAGTAGCCCCGGACAGGGAGCCTACGAGCAGTACTTC. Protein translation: CASSPGQGAYEQYF.